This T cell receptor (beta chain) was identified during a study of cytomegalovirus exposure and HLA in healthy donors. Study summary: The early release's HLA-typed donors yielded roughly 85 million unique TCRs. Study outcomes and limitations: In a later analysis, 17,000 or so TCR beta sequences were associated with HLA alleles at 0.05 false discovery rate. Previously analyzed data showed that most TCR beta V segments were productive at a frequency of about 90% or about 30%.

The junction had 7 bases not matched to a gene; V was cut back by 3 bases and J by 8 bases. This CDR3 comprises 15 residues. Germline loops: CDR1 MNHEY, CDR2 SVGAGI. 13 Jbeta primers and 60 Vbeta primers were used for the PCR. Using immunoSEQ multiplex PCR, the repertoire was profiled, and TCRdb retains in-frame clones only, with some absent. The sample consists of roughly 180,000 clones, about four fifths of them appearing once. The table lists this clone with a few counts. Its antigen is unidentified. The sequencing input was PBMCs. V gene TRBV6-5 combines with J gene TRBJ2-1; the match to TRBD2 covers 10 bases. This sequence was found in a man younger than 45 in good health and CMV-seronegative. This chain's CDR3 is CASSYEGLARDEQFF. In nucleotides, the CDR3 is TGTGCCAGCAGTTATGAGGGACTAGCGAGGGATGAGCAGTTCTTC.